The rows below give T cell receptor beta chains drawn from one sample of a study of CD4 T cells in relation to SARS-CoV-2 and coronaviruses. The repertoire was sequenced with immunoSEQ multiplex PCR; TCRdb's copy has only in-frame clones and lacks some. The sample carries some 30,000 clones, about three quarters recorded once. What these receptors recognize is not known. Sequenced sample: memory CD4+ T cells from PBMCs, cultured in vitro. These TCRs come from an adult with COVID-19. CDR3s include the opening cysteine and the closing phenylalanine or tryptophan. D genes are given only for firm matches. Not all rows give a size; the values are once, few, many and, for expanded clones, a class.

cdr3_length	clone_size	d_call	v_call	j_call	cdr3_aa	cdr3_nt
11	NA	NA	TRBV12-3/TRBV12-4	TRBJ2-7	CASGAYYEQYF	TGTGCCAGCGGGGCATACTACGAGCAGTACTTC
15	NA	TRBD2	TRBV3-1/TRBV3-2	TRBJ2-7	CASSSSGNSGYEQYF	TGTGCCAGCAGCTCAAGCGGGAACTCTGGGTACGAGCAGTACTTC
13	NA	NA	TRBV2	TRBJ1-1	CASKGLKNTEAFF	TGTGCCAGTAAAGGGCTAAAGAACACTGAAGCTTTCTTT
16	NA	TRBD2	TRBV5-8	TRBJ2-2	CASSLWGGSGTGELFF	TGTGCCAGCAGCTTGTGGGGCGGGAGCGGCACCGGGGAGCTGTTTTTT
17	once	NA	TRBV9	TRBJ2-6	CASSVESWLSGANVLTF	TGTGCCAGCAGCGTAGAATCTTGGTTGTCTGGGGCCAACGTCCTGACTTTC
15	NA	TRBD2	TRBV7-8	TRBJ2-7	CASSLGLAGVNEQYF	TGTGCCAGCAGCCTGGGACTAGCGGGAGTCAACGAGCAGTACTTC
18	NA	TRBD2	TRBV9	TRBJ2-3	CASSVGTPSGKRTDTQYF	TGTGCCAGCAGCGTAGGAACCCCTAGCGGGAAGAGGACAGATACGCAGTATTTT
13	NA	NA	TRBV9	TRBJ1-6	CASSGDSSITLHF	TGTGCCAGCAGCGGGGATAGCTCCATAACCCTCCACTTT
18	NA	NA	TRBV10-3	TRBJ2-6	CAISGPGTGFSGANVLTF	TGTGCCATCAGTGGCCCGGGCACAGGGTTCTCTGGGGCCAACGTCCTGACTTTC
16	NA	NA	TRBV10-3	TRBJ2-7	CAINQNEGTGSYEQYF	TGTGCCATCAACCAGAACGAGGGAACGGGCTCCTACGAGCAGTACTTC
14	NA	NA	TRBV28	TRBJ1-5	CASSPRFGSQPQHF	TGTGCCAGCAGTCCTCGGTTTGGATCCCAGCCCCAGCATTTT
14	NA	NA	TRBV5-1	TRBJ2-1	CASSLGDSSDEQFF	TGCGCCAGCAGCTTGGGGGACTCGTCGGATGAGCAGTTCTTC
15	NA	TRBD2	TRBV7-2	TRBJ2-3	CASSRPSGLTDTQYF	TGTGCCAGCAGCCGGCCTAGCGGGCTCACAGATACGCAGTATTTT
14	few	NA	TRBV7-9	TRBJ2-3	CASSKVRTTDTQYF	TGTGCCAGCAGCAAAGTGCGGACCACAGATACGCAGTATTTT
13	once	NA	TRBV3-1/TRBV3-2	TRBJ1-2	CASSQEGNYGYTF	TGTGCCAGCAGCCAAGAGGGAAACTATGGCTACACCTTC
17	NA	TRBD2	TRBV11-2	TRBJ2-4	CASSPREREITKNIQYF	TGTGCCAGCAGCCCCCGGGAGCGGGAGATCACCAAAAACATTCAGTACTTC
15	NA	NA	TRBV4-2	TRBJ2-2	CASSQGGANTGELFF	TGTGCCAGCAGCCAAGGGGGAGCGAACACCGGGGAGCTGTTTTTT
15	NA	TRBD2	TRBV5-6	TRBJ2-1	CASSLELAGTNEQFF	TGTGCCAGCAGCTTGGAACTAGCGGGAACCAATGAGCAGTTCTTC